A selection of T cell receptor beta chains follows, all from one sample in a study of molecular identifiers for immune sequencing clone quantification. TCRdb itself ran the PCR reads through MiXCR, one entry per CDR3 protein. The sample lists 45,000 to 55,000 distinct CDR3 sequences; 35% to 40% were seen once. The specimen was naive CD8+ T cells from blood, with Jurkat cell RNA spiked in. All receptors derive from a human donor in good health. Some libraries in this study had Jurkat cell RNA spiked in. Each CDR3 is given without its conserved first and last residue. The D gene is left open where the match is weak. Size values are once, few and many counts, or a class for expanded clones, and some rows have none.

v_call clone_size d_call cdr3_aa
TRBV29-1 . TRBD2 SGILAGDSYEQY
TRBV20-1 . . RARDLRNTEAF
TRBV4-3 many . ASSQDRAYEQY
TRBV28 . . ASSSGTYGQY
TRBV4-3 many TRBD1 ASSQEEGQIIY
TRBV5-6 many . ASTPIRANYGYT
TRBV28 . . ASNRSIGEQY
TRBV27 . . ASSLRSGYEQY
TRBV6-5 few . ASRHYTSQPYNEQF
TRBV2 few . ASPGSTGFY
TRBV28 . . ASSFGAEAF
TRBV9 . TRBD1 ASSTGGAADGYT
TRBV5-4 . . ASSYYKLEWETQY
TRBV13 . TRBD2 ASSLALAASADTQY
TRBV9 . TRBD2 ASSVAGGGYEQY
TRBV4-1 few . ASSQDQTYEQY
TRBV9 . . ASSAPTWTQRQETQY
TRBV10-3 . . AISEVLNSPLH
TRBV11-2 . . ASSLNFRETPYTGELF
TRBV27 . . ASSFRYPNQPQQ
TRBV21-1 many . ASSKESLGYETQY
TRBV9 . . ASSVVGGRDEKLF
TRBV10-3 . . AISEPSWRGNQETQY
TRBV13 . TRBD2 ASSGASGRALDTQY
TRBV5-3 . . ASSSTLKPYNEQF
TRBV12-3/TRBV12-4 many . ASSLGPNSYEQY
TRBV5-1 . TRBD2 ASSTGLAPTNNEQF
TRBV28 many . ASSLGVGNMNTEAF
TRBV20-1 few . SASGTWHEQF
TRBV7-2 many . ASSSIYNEQF
TRBV12-3/TRBV12-4 . TRBD2 ASSFAGVTYEQY
TRBV5-6 many . ASSPGSGQPQH
TRBV7-2 medium-sized TRBD2 ASSLVGSGSRTQY
TRBV4-2 few . ASSQERPSEQY
TRBV29-1 . . SVEDEQF
TRBV28 . . ASSFGGGGRYEQY
TRBV21-1 . . ASSNRVIDGKGNIQY